The rows below give T cell receptor beta chains drawn from one sample of a study of blood T cell repertoires in COVID-19. Assay: immunoSEQ multiplex PCR; the TCRdb copy retains only in-frame clones and omits some. Of about 250,000 clones listed, 70% to 90% are singletons. Material for sequencing was peripheral blood. The receptors were sampled from an elderly man with acute or convalescent COVID-19. The conserved cysteine and the conserved F or W are not part of the CDR3 here. D genes are given only for firm matches.

J	V	D	CDR3
TRBJ2-5	TRBV7-3	TRBD1	ASSLRGTGRETQY
TRBJ2-3	TRBV5-1	TRBD2	ASSPLAGEDTQY
TRBJ1-5	TRBV19	.	ASSVLQGIDQPQH
TRBJ1-1	TRBV19	.	ASSRLLGGSTEAF
TRBJ1-5	TRBV28	TRBD1	ASSQGQGVRPQH
TRBJ1-5	TRBV30	TRBD1	AWWTARDRLKLSEAGVSNQPQH
TRBJ2-6	TRBV10-1	.	ASSESEISSGANVLT
TRBJ2-7	TRBV3-1/TRBV3-2	.	ASSQGMVSSYEQY
TRBJ2-5	TRBV5-1	.	ASRPNSSPETQY
TRBJ2-1	TRBV3-1/TRBV3-2	.	ASSQESGLYNEQF
TRBJ1-2	TRBV6-5	TRBD1	ASSSRRTGRGYT
TRBJ1-4	TRBV27	.	ASSLREDEKLF
TRBJ1-5	TRBV19	.	ASKNRLDNQPQH
TRBJ2-7	TRBV18	TRBD2	ASSPPTSGGYEQY
TRBJ1-4	TRBV6-6	.	ASSDSRGYEKLF
TRBJ2-7	TRBV7-2	.	ASSLVGAPPLSYEQY
TRBJ2-1	TRBV11-2	TRBD2	ASSLDRVSGKEQF
TRBJ1-2	TRBV2	.	ASSPAPGNYGYT
TRBJ1-5	TRBV7-2	.	ATIRGGSNQPQH
TRBJ2-3	TRBV28	TRBD2	ASTPSGPPSTDTQY
TRBJ1-5	TRBV28	.	ASSLGGTNQPQH
TRBJ2-7	TRBV12-2	.	ADTAVPYEQY
TRBJ2-5	TRBV29-1	TRBD1	SVLPTGSGETQY
TRBJ2-5	TRBV9	.	ASSVEQGVVRGETQY
TRBJ2-7	TRBV7-2	TRBD2	ASSPRTSGSSYEQY
TRBJ2-7	TRBV7-9	.	ASSQLGRGTYEQY
TRBJ1-5	TRBV5-8	TRBD1	ASSLGNRGGDNQPQH
TRBJ1-1	TRBV18	.	ASSPGVNTEAF
TRBJ1-2	TRBV4-1	TRBD1	ASSQDGQGGYGYT
TRBJ1-1	TRBV28	.	ASIRDSPAEAF
TRBJ1-2	TRBV25-1	.	ASSETVHYGYT
TRBJ1-3	TRBV15	.	ATSRDAGFGNTIY
TRBJ2-5	TRBV29-1	TRBD1	SVEDNLTHRGSQY